In this sample, the clone carrying this TCR beta chain turned up a few times. Its specificity is unknown. The V end was cut by 7 bases, the J end by 4 bases, with 10 bases between. The germline gives CDR1 MGHRA, CDR2 YSYEKL. The CDR3 is made up of 12 amino acids. The data derive from a study of T-cell reconstitution after alpha-beta-depleted transplantation in children. Study-wide points: Two months or so post-transplant, alpha-beta T cells reportedly derived from several hundred expanded graft clones. In some patients, recipient T cells and intrathymic progenitors surviving conditioning explained high day-60 diversity. The main origin of T-cell counts and diversity one year after transplant was newly produced T cells.

Using unique molecular identifiers, the investigators prepared the TCRbeta library. MiXCR was run by TCRdb on the PCR reads, yielding one entry per CDR3 protein. The sample records about 440,000 distinct CDR3 sequences, 43% being singletons. This receptor was taken from a girl aged 2 to 9 with aplastic anemia, due to receive a stem cell transplant. The specimen was PBMCs, collected before TCRalphabeta/CD19-depleted stem cell transplant. The chain links TRBV4-1 to TRBJ1-1; no clear D gene. The DNA for the CDR3 is TGCGCCAGCACGGCGGAGGGCACTGAAGCTTTCTTT. Protein sequence: CASTAEGTEAFF.